This T cell receptor beta chain originates from a study of shared clonotypes between healthy human individuals. The study's findings and limits: Blood was the only sampled material, and tissue repertoires likely differ.

It was at deep level that the assay was run. Using immunoSEQ multiplex PCR, the repertoire was profiled, and TCRdb retains in-frame clones only, with some absent. The top ten clones hold roughly 1.7% of a sample with about 700,000 clones, about 74% of them seen once. This CDR3 spans 14 amino acids. Germline CDR1 is SGDLS and CDR2 is YYNGEE. V was shortened by 4 bases and J by 6 bases, with 15 bases between the two germline ends. On this clone itself: Its target is unknown.

The sequence derives from a woman in her 30s in good health. The chain has TRBV9 and TRBJ2-3; a possible D gene is TRBD1 (6 bases). Specimen: memory CD4+ T cells sorted from blood. Indicated subset: CD45RA-negative fraction. The CDR3 DNA sequence: TGTGCCAGCAGCACCCGACAGGTGGCGGATACGCAGTATTTT. Translating it yields CASSTRQVADTQYF.